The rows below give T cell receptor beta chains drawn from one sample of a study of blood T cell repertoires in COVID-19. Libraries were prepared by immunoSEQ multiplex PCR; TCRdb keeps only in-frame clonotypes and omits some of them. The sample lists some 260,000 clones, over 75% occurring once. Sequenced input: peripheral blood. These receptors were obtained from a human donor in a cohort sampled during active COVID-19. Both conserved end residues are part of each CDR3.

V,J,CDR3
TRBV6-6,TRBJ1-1,CASSRQLAYLNTEAFF
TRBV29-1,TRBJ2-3,CSVEGQGTDTQYF
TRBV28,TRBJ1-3,CASEDRRSGNTIYF
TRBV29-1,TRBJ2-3,CSVVGTSGRSSTDTQYF
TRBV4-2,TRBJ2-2,CASSPRFGFTGELFF
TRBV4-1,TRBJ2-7,CASSQELYRKAEQYF
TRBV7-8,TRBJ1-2,CASSLRGEGYTF
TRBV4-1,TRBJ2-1,CASSSDGTGAYNEQFF
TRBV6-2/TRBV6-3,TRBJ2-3,CASSYPITDTQYF
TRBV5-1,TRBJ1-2,CASTAENYGYTF
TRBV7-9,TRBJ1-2,CASSPVTGSDTF
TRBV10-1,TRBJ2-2,CASREGRNTGELFF
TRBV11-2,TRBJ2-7,CASSWSDSLSSYEQYF
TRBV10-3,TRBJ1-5,CAIRAAGGEDQPQHF
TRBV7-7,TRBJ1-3,CASSLRGGSGNTIYF
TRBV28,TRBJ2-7,CASNFRGYEQYF
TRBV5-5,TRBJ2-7,CASSYGTDYEQYF
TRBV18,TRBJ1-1,CASVSAVSNTEAFF
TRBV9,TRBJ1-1,CASSALTGGYTEAFF
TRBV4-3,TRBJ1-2,CASSQARGEFVYGYTF
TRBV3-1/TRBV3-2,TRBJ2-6,CASSARTGPSSGANVLTF
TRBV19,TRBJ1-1,CASTILQGTEAFF
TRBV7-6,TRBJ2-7,CASSSSQGITDEQYF
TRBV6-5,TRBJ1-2,CASSSLGATNYGYTF
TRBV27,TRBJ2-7,CASSVSSGSRAYEQYF
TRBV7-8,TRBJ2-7,CASSTAGQVPYEQYF
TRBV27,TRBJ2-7,CASSPDRHPSYEQYF
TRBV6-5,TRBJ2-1,CASSYWTGEMGNEQFF
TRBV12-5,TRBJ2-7,CASGPRDSAYEQYF
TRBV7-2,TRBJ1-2,CASSSQTGSHYGYTF
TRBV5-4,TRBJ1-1,CASSTPDRNTEAFF
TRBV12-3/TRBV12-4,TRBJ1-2,CASRGDRPYGYTF
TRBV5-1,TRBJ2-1,CASSLGPGLAGMGSSYNEQFF
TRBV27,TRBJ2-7,CASSPGQGPYEQYF
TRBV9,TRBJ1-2,CASSAGWANYGYTF
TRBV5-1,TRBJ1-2,CASSLDGQGSNGYTF
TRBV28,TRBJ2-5,CASSRTGTGVDQYF
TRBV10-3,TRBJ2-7,CAISRGRELAEQYF
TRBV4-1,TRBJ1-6,CASSQDSAPLHF
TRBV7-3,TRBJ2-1,CASSLLAVNEQFF
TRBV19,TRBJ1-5,CASSTQGGGNQPQHF
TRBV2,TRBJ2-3,CASTRGGTDTQYF
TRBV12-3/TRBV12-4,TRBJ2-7,CASSHQGFEQYF
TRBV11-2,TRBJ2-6,CASSLSGANVLTF
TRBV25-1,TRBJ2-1,CASSDPRGGRSNSDEQFF
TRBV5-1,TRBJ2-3,CASGDSGGAGGTDTQYF
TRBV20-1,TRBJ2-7,CSASSGDYEQYF
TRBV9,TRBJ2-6,CASSVPWANVLTF
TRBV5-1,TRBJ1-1,CASTPGGLRGAFF
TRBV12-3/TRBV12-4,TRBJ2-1,CASSWTGTVEQFF
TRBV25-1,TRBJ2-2,CASSDLPGTGELFF
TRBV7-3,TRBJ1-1,CASSFRVTEAFF
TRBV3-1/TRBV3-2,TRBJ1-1,CASSQGPAADTEAFF